A single sample is the source of the 9 T cell receptor beta chains below, sequenced in a study of cytomegalovirus exposure and HLA in healthy donors. Method: immunoSEQ multiplex PCR; TCRdb's copy keeps in-frame clones and lacks some. The sample lists 78,000 or so clones, about 96% occurring once. Sequencing was carried out using PBMCs. The receptor source for this set is a man younger than 35 in good health and CMV-seropositive.

The gene calls are TRBV5-1 and TRBJ1-5, with D possibly TRBD1 on 6 matching bases. CDR1 and CDR2 (germline): SGHRS, YFSETQ. There are 14 residues in the CDR3. V lost 0 bases and J lost 8, with 12 bases in between. CDR3 in amino acids: CASSLGQGNEPQHF. The CDR3 DNA sequence: TGCGCCAGCAGCTTGGGCCAGGGGAACGAGCCCCAGCATTTT.

Only one count was recorded for this clone. This sequence joins TRBV9 and TRBJ1-2, with D tentatively TRBD1 (5 bases). The CDR3 covers 15 residues. The V gene lost 5 bases and the J gene lost 0 bases, with 14 bases spanning the gap. Germline CDR1 reads SGDLS; CDR2 reads YYNGEE. DNA for the CDR3: TGTGCCAGCAGTAGGGAGGGGTATCCTAACTATGGCTACACCTTC. Translated: CASSREGYPNYGYTF.

The V and J genes are TRBV27 and TRBJ2-5, with 7 bases lining up with TRBD1. Germline assignment: CDR1 MNHEY and CDR2 SMNVEV (reference sequence). The V gene end was trimmed by 0 bases and the J gene end by 3 bases; junction bases not matched to a gene: 4. The CDR3 consists of 15 residues. CDR3 DNA: TGTGCCAGCAGTTTATCTCAGACAGGGAAAGAGACCCAGTACTTC. Translating gives CASSLSQTGKETQYF.

This chain connects TRBV7-8 to TRBJ1-2, with D possibly being TRBD1 (6 bases). V was clipped by 6 bases and J by 4 bases, with 12 bases between them. The CDR3 consists of 13 residues. CDR1 is SGHVS, CDR2 FQNEAQ, per germline. CDR3 DNA: TGTGCCAGCAGTCACAGGGTTCCCTATGGCTACACCTTC. Encoded protein: CASSHRVPYGYTF.

This clone was picked up one time. V usage is TRBV9 and J usage is TRBJ1-3; D call uncertain. Germline assignment: CDR1 SGDLS and CDR2 YYNGEE. V lost 2 bases, J lost 6 bases, and 18 bases lay in between. CDR3 length equals 16 residues. The CDR3 nucleotides are TGTGCCAGCAGCGTTAGACATGCCGGTCCTTCAAACACCATATATTTT. Protein: CASSVRHAGPSNTIYF.

This chain links TRBV10-2 with TRBJ1-1, with TRBD1 matching over 7 bases. V shed 4 bases and J 9 bases; nucleotides not matched to a gene: 8. Germline V gene sequence: CDR1 WSHSY, CDR2 SAAADI. The CDR3 spans 13 residues. As DNA, the CDR3 is TGCGCCAGCAGTGCCCGACAGGGCAGTCAAGCTTTCTTT. Translating gives CASSARQGSQAFF.

This rearrangement joins TRBV4-1 to TRBJ2-1, with TRBD2 identical over 7 bases. Germline CDR1 reads MGHRA; CDR2 reads YSYEKL. J was trimmed by 0 bases and V by 4 bases; bases with no gene match: 6. CDR3 length: 16 amino acids. CDR3 sequence (DNA): TGCGCCAGCAGCCCTACTAGCGAGAGCTCCTACAATGAGCAGTTCTTC. Translation gives CASSPTSESSYNEQFF.

The chain uses TRBV7-9 and TRBJ2-1; no clear D. The CDR3 has 14 amino acids. V was pared by 5 bases and J by 4 bases, with 12 bases between. Germline V gene lookup returns CDR1 SEHNR and CDR2 FQNEAQ (reference sequence). The CDR3 protein is CASSQATAYNEQFF. The CDR3 DNA is TGTGCCAGCAGCCAGGCTACTGCGTACAATGAGCAGTTCTTC.

Notes on this clone: One end of the junction varies from germline; a read error may be responsible. The rearrangement links TRBV7-2 to TRBJ2-5; D unresolved. The CDR3 consists of 13 residues. Germline V gives CDR1 SGHTA, CDR2 FQGNSA. CDR3 residues: CASSFNFMESQYF. CDR3 bases: TGTGCCAGCAGCTTTAATTTCATGGAGAGCCAGTACTTC.